This TCR beta chain was identified in a study of blood T cell repertoires in COVID-19. The wider study: The analysed material was cDNA or gDNA that came from T cells, B-cell-depleted T cells, or PBMCs.

This clone showed up just a few times. This CDR3 comprises 17 residues. TCRdb keeps only in-frame clones here, not all; method: immunoSEQ multiplex PCR. The sample yields around 170,000 clones, about 74% seen once. The clonotype was recovered from a woman aged 80 or over with acute or convalescent COVID-19. The specimen sequenced was peripheral blood. The chain employs TRBV21-1 and TRBJ2-2; the D call TRBD1 from the table was never checked on the DNA. TRBV21-1 is deemed a pseudogene. The CDR3: CASSKEGDREETGELFF. CDR3 DNA: TGTGCCAGCAGCAAAGAAGGGGACAGGGAGGAAACCGGGGAGCTGTTTTTT.